The TCR beta chain described here comes from a study of blood T cell repertoires in COVID-19. About the research overall: The samples span acute and convalescent COVID-19 from the United States, Italy and Spain. Nucleic acid was either cDNA or gDNA, and it came from T cells, B-cell-depleted T cells, or PBMCs.

In the original processing: Amplification with reference gene primers provided the estimates of nucleated cell counts. Method: immunoSEQ multiplex PCR; TCRdb's copy keeps in-frame clones and lacks some. D and trimming come from the DNA, and the V and J calls and clone size come from that table. The data hold 250,000 to 300,000 clones, with around 89% observed a single time. This CDR3 region has 12 residues. With 5 bases removed from V and 5 bases from J, the gap between germline ends came to 9 bases. Germline assignment: CDR1 LNHDA and CDR2 SQIVND (reference sequence). The sequenced sample consisted of peripheral blood. The sequence derives from a middle-aged man with acute or convalescent COVID-19. The V gene is TRBV19, the J gene TRBJ1-2; maybe TRBD1 (6 bases). The CDR3 DNA is TGTGCCAGTAGTTGGACAGAGTATGGCTACACCTTC. Translation gives CASSWTEYGYTF.